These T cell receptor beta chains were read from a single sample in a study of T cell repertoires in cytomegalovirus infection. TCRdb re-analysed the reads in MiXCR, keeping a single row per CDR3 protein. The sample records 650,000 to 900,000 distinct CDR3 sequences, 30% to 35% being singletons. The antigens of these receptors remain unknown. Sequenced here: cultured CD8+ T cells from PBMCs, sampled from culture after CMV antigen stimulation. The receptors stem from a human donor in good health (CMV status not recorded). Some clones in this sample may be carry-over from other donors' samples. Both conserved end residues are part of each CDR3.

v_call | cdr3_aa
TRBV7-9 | CASSPGSGPRYGYTF
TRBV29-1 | CSVAPTGGETDTQYF
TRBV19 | CASSTGLYSNQPQHF
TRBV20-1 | CSARGGLAGRSTQYF
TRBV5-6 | CASSLQQELNTEAFF
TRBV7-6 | CASSYGTGVMETQYF
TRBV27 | CASSIDGYSSYNEQFF
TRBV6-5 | CASSHGTSGGWETQYF
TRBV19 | CASTDYPVRLQGEMNTEAFF
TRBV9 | CASSTGGQGAASGYTF
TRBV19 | CASSTFIGTGDSPLHF
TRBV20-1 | CSARVSGDNEQFF
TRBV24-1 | CATSDLALAPGYNEQFF
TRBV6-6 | CASLGDRRWETQYF
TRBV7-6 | CASSSTGTGKNEQFF
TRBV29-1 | CSVADFSANYGYTF
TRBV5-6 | CASSFGTGVNTIYF
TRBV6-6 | CASSYSPQGPSYNEQFF
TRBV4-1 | CASSPGGRHNEQFF
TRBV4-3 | CASSRYQKVADEQFF
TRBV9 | CASSGTSGAFLEQFF
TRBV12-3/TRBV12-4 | CASNPTGRETQYF
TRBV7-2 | CASSSREEGARSPLHF
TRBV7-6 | CASSRLSGGPTGELFF
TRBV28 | CASSSLRIMELFF
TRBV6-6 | CASSYSRASGASYNEQFF
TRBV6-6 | CASRIDRDSAGANVLTF
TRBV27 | CASSFGGGGGEQFF
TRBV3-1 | CASSRPGGLGYGYTF
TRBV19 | CASRPRQGDTEAFF
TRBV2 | CASRGAWGYTF